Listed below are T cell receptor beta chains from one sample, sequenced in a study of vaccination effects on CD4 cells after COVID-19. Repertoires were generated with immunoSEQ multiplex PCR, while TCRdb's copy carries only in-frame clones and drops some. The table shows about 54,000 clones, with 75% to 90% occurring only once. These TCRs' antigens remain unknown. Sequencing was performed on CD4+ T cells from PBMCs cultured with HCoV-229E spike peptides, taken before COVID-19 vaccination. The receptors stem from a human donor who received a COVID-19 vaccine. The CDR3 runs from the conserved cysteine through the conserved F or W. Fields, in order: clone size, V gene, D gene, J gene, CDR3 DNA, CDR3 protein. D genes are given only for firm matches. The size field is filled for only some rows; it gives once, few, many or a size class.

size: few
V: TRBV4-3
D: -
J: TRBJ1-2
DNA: TGCGCCAGCAGCCAAGATTACTATGGCTACACCTTC
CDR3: CASSQDYYGYTF

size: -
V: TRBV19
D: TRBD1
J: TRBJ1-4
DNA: TGTGCCAGTAGCACGGGACAGCAAATGGGAAAACTGTTTTTT
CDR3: CASSTGQQMGKLFF

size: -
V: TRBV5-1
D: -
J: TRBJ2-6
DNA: TGCGCCAGCAGCGACGGCCTGGGGGGGGCCAACGTCCTGACTTTC
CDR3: CASSDGLGGANVLTF

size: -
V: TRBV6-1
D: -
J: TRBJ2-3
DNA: TGTGCCAGCAGTGAACGAACAGATACGCAGTATTTT
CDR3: CASSERTDTQYF

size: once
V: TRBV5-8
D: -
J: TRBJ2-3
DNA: TGTGCCAGCAGCTTTGTGACTCACCCTAGCACAGATACGCAGTATTTT
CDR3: CASSFVTHPSTDTQYF

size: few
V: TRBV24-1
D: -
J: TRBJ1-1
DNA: TGTGCCACCAGTGATTCCTTGAACACTGAAGCTTTCTTT
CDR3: CATSDSLNTEAFF

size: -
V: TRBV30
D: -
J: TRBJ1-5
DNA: TGTGCCTGGAATTTGGGTAGGGGTGGCAATCAGCCCCAGCATTTT
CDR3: CAWNLGRGGNQPQHF

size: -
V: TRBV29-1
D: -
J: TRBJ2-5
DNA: TGCAGCGTTGAATCGGTGTCGCTTGGAGAGACCCAGTACTTC
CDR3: CSVESVSLGETQYF

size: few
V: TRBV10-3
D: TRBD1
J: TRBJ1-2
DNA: TGTGCCATCAGCAGACAGGGAGACTATGGCTACACCTTC
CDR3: CAISRQGDYGYTF

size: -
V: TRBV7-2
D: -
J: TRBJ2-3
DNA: TGTGCCAGCACCCTCGGACTCCTCGAGGACGATACGCAGTATTTT
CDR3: CASTLGLLEDDTQYF

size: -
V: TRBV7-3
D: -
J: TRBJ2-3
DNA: TGTGCCAGCAGCGCGGACTACACAGATACGCAGTATTTT
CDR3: CASSADYTDTQYF

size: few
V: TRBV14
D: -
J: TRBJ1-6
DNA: TGTGCCAGCAGCGGGTACTATAATTCACCCCTCCACTTT
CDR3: CASSGYYNSPLHF

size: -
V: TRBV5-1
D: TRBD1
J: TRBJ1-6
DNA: TGCGCCAGCAGCTGGGGACAGGGGTCTGGCTCACCCCTCCACTTT
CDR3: CASSWGQGSGSPLHF

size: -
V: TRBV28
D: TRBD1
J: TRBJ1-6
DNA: TGTGCCAGCTGGGAAGGGGGCAGGAGTTCACCCCTCCACTTT
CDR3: CASWEGGRSSPLHF

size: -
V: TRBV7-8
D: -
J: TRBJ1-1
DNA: TGTGCCAGCAGCCGAATCGGGACATTCACTGAAGCTTTCTTT
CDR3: CASSRIGTFTEAFF

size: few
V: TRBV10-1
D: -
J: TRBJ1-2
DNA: TGCGCCAGCACCCTGGGGTCGGCCTATGGCTACACCTTC
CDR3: CASTLGSAYGYTF

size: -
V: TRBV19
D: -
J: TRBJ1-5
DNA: TGTGCCAGTAGTGACTATGTAGGGAGGGGAGTTAGTCAGCCCCAGCATTTT
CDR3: CASSDYVGRGVSQPQHF

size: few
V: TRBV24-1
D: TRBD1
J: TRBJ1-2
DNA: TGTGCCACTATCCCGGGACAGAGCAACTATGGCTACACCTTC
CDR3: CATIPGQSNYGYTF

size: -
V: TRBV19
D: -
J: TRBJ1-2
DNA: TGTGCCAGTAGTATAAGGTCAGGTCGGCCCAACTATGGCTACACCTTC
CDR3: CASSIRSGRPNYGYTF

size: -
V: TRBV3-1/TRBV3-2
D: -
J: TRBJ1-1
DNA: TGTGCCAGCAGCGATAGAGGAAGTCGGACTGAAGCTTTCTTT
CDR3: CASSDRGSRTEAFF

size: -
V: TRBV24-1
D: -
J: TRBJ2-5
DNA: TGTGCCACCAGTGATCTCGTGGCAGACACGGAGACCCAGTACTTC
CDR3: CATSDLVADTETQYF

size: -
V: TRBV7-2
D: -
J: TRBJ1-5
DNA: TGTGCCAGCAGCAAGGACCGGGAGCAGCCCCAGCATTTT
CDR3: CASSKDREQPQHF

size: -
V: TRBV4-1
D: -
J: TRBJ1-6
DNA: TGCGCCAGCAGCCAACTGGCGGGGATCATTAATTCACCCCTCCACTTT
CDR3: CASSQLAGIINSPLHF

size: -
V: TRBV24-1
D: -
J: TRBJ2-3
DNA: TGTGCCACCAGGGGACGGAGCACAGATACGCAGTATTTT
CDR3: CATRGRSTDTQYF

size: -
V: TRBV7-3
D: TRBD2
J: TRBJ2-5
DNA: TGTGCCAGCAGCTTAAGTGGGACTACACAAGAGACCCAGTACTTC
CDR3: CASSLSGTTQETQYF

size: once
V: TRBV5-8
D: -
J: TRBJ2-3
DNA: TGTGCCAGCCCAGGAGTTCCAGGGTATCGCACAGATACGCAGTATTTT
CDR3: CASPGVPGYRTDTQYF

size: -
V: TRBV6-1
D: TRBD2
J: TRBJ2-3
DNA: TGTGCCAGCACTGAGTACACCGGGACTAGCGGGCCCTCCGGGGATACGCAGTATTTT
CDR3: CASTEYTGTSGPSGDTQYF

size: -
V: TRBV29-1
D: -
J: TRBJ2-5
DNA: TGCAGCGTTGAAGGGGAAGGGATAAGACAAGAGACCCAGTACTTC
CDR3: CSVEGEGIRQETQYF

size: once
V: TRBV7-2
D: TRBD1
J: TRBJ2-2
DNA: TGTGCCAGCAGGGCTCCGGGACAGGGGGCGGGTACCGGGGAGCTGTTTTTT
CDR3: CASRAPGQGAGTGELFF

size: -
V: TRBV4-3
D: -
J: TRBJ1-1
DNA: TGCGCCAGCAGCCAGGACATGACCACTGAAGCTTTCTTT
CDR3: CASSQDMTTEAFF

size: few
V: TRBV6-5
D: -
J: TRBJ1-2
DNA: TGTGCCAGCAGTTCCTGGGGGGAAAAGGTTGGCTACACCTTC
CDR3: CASSSWGEKVGYTF